These 3 T cell receptor beta chains originate from one sample sequenced in a study of blood T cell repertoires in COVID-19. Data came from immunoSEQ multiplex PCR; TCRdb stores just in-frame clones and leaves some out. The repertoire consists of some 250,000 clones, with 65% to 85% occurring once and the leading ten covering 5% to 6%. The sequencing sample was made of peripheral blood. The receptors come from a man older than 75 with acute or convalescent COVID-19.

The chain combines TRBV4-1 with TRBJ1-5, with 9 nucleotides matching TRBD1. Germline-derived CDR1 and CDR2 are MGHRA and YSYEKL. With V trimmed by 0 bases and J by 3 bases, 6 bases remained unmatched. The CDR3 sequence is 17 residues long. DNA of the CDR3: TGCGCCAGCAGCCAAGAGGGGGGACAGGGTAACAATCAGCCCCAGCATTTT. This codes for CASSQEGGQGNNQPQHF.

The CDR3 loop is CASSLPTCTDTQYF. The CDR3 DNA reads as TGTGCCAGCAGCTTACCCACTTGCACAGATACGCAGTATTTT. The chain recombines TRBV11-3 with TRBJ2-3; D gene unclear. Trimming stripped 2 bases from V and 1 base from J, with 7 bases between. This CDR3 is built from 14 residues. Germline assignment: CDR1 SGHNT and CDR2 YENEEA.

The rearrangement links TRBV2 to TRBJ1-4; 9 positions agree with TRBD1. The trim removed 7 bases at V and 4 bases at J, leaving 4 bases unmatched. The CDR3 covers 14 residues. CDR1 and CDR2 (germline): SNHLY, FYNNEI. This chain's CDR3 is CASILDRGNEKLFF. DNA for the CDR3: TGTGCCAGCATCCTGGACAGGGGTAATGAAAAACTGTTTTTT.